This entry describes one T cell receptor beta chain. This sample is part of a study of T cells after yellow fever vaccination. TCR cDNA, made by 5'RACE template switching, carried an added universal primer site and UMIs. One entry per CDR3 protein results from TCRdb running MiXCR on the 5' RACE reads. The sample consists of some 560,000 distinct CDR3 sequences, about a sixth of them appearing once. V gave up 7 bases and J gave up 4 bases, with 10 bases separating them. The length of the CDR3 is 12 residues. CDR1 is ENHRY and CDR2 is SYGVKD in the germline V gene. The TCR originated in a man aged 18-30 years who received the YFV17D yellow fever vaccine. The material was PBMCs, obtained 4 to 6 days after the first yellow fever vaccination. The gene calls are TRBV10-3 and TRBJ1-1; D is unresolved. CDR3 DNA sequence: TGTGCCATCAAGGCCTCTGGCACTGAAGCTTTCTTT. Its protein product is CAIKASGTEAFF.